This paragraph reports one TCR beta chain. Authors' analysis steps: The assay estimated nucleated cells by amplifying reference gene primers. The table came from immunoSEQ multiplex PCR; TCRdb's copy has only in-frame clones and leaves some out. V, J and clone size were drawn from that table, and D and trimming were deduced from the DNA. The sample contains 300,000 to 400,000 clones, roughly 90% of which appear only once. This specimen comes from a study of blood T cell repertoires in COVID-19. Study in general: From the United States, Italy and Spain came samples of acute and convalescent COVID-19. T cells, B-cell-depleted T cells, or PBMCs supplied cDNA or gDNA.

The CDR3 has 14 residues. Trimming took off 0 bases at V and 6 bases at J, with 10 bases between the two ends. Germline V gene lookup returns CDR1 SGDLS and CDR2 YYNGEE. Seattle researchers signed up patients amid active infection and tracked them longitudinally. Sequencing was performed on peripheral blood. The receptor was derived from a man aged 25 to 40 with COVID-19, enrolled during active disease. The gene calls are TRBV9 and TRBJ2-1, with D tentatively TRBD1 (5 bases). For the CDR3, the DNA is TGTGCCAGCAGCGTAGGGGCAGGGCCCAATGAGCAGTTCTTC. Translated: CASSVGAGPNEQFF.